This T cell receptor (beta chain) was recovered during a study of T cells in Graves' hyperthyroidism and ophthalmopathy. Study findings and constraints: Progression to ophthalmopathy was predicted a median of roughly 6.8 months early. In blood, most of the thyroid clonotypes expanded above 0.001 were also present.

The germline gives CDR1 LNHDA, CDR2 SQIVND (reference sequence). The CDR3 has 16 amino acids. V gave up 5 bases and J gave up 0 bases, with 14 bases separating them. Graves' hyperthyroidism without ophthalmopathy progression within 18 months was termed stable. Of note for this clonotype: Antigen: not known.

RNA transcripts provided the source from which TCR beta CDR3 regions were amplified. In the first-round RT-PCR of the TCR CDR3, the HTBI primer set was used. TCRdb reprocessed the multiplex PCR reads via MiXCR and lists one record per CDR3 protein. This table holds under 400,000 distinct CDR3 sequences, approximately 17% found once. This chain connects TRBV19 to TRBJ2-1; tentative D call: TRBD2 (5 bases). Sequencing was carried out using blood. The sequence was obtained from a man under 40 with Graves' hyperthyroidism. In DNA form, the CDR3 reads TGTGCCAGTAGTTTCAAAACTACTAGCTCCTACAATGAGCAGTTCTTC. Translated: CASSFKTTSSYNEQFF.